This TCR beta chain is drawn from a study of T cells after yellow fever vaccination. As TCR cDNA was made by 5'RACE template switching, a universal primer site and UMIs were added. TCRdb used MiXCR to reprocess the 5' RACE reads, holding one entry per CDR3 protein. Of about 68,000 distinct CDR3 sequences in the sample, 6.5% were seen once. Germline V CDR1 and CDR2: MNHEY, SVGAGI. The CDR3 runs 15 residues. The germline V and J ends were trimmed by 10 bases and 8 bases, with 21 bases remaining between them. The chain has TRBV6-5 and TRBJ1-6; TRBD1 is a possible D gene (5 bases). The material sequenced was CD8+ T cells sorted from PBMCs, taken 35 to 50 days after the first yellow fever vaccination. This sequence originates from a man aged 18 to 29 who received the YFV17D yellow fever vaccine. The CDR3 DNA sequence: TGTGCCACCCAAGGTCCACTAGGCAGGGATTCACCCCTCCACTTT. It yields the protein CATQGPLGRDSPLHF.